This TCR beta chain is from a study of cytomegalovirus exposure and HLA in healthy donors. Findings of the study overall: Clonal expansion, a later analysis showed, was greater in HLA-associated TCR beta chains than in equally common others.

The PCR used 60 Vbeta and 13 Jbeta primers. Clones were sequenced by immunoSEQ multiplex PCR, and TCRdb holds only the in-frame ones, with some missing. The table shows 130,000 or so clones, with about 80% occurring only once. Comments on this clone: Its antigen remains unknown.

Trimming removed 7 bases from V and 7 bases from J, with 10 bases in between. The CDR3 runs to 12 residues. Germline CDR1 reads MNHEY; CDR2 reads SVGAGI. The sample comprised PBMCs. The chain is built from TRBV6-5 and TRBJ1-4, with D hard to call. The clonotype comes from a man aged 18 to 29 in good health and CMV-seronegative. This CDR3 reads CASMKVSEKLFF. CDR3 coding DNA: TGTGCCAGCATGAAAGTGAGTGAAAAACTGTTTTTT.